This T cell receptor beta chain was obtained from a study of regulatory T cells in long-lasting Graves disease. Relying on iRepertoire HTBI primers and Arm-PCR of CDR3 regions, the team built TCR beta libraries. TCRdb ran MiXCR on the multiplex PCR reads and lists one entry per CDR3 protein. The profile shows roughly 520,000 distinct CDR3 sequences, 12% of them singletons. The time point: newly diagnosed GD, antithyroid drugs for less than 3 months. RNA extracted from PBMCs served as the sequencing template. It was by American Thyroid Association guidelines that Graves' disease was diagnosed. This clonotype has at least ten counts. CDR3 size: 16 residues. The V gene lost 1 base and the J gene lost 6 bases, with 16 bases spanning the gap. Looked up from germline, CDR1 is DFQATT and CDR2 is SNEGSKA (reference sequence). These data are also associated with another study on T cells in Graves' hyperthyroidism and ophthalmopathy.

The starting material was peripheral blood mononuclear cells (PBMCs), obtained at new diagnosis, from a patient treated with antithyroid drugs. The V call is TRBV20-1, the J call TRBJ1-6; a weak D match, TRBD1 (6 bases). The source is a woman aged 25-40 years with Graves disease. CDR3 bases: TGCAGTGCTAGAGCGACTGGAGGACAGTTTAATTCACCCCTCCACTTT. Its translation is CSARATGGQFNSPLHF.